These 2 T cell receptor beta chains were all obtained from the same sample, sequenced in a study of blood T cell repertoires in COVID-19. Clones were read by immunoSEQ multiplex PCR, and TCRdb kept only the in-frame ones, dropping some. The sample yields about 370,000 clones, more than 70% seen once. Sequenced sample: peripheral blood. The receptors come from a young woman with COVID-19, enrolled during active disease.

This chain links TRBV7-9 with TRBJ2-2; TRBD2 matches 9 bases. The CDR3 sequence is 19 residues long. The germline CDR1 and CDR2 sequences are SEHNR and FQNEAQ (reference sequence). V lost 2 bases to trimming and J lost 7 bases; unmatched junction nucleotides: 17. The CDR3 loop is CASSLSGGREAIQDGELFF. The CDR3 bases are TGTGCCAGCAGCTTATCCGGCGGGAGGGAGGCGATCCAGGACGGGGAGCTGTTTTTT.

The V call is TRBV11-3, the J call TRBJ2-1; 7 bases line up with TRBD2. Germline loops: CDR1 SGHNT, CDR2 YENEEA. J lost 12 bases, V lost 4 bases, and 6 bases had no gene match. The CDR3 consists of 12 residues. CDR3 nucleotide sequence: TGTGCCAGCAGCTACACGGGGGGTGGGCAGTTCTTC. Encoded protein: CASSYTGGGQFF.